What follows is one TCR beta chain and its context. This entry comes from a study of esophageal squamous cell carcinoma under preoperative chemotherapy. Specified time point: after preoperative PTX-NDP chemotherapy. The CDR3 spans 16 residues. The V and J ends lost 4 bases and 0 bases, in that order; junction bases with no gene match: 4. Germline V CDR1 and CDR2: MGHRA, YSYEKL. TCRdb passed the PCR reads through MiXCR, listing each CDR3 protein once. The table has around 19,000 distinct CDR3 sequences, 46% seen once. The sample was collected from a patient given preoperative chemotherapy. The V and J genes are TRBV4-1 and TRBJ2-3; TRBD2 matches 10 bases. This receptor was identified in a human donor with esophageal squamous cell carcinoma. The donor label of this sample is uncertain. CDR3 loop: CASSPGLAASTDTQYF. Written as DNA, the CDR3 is TGCGCCAGCAGCCCCGGACTAGCGGCTAGCACAGATACGCAGTATTTT.